The T cell receptor beta chain under discussion was sequenced for a study of vaccination effects on CD4 cells after COVID-19. At the level of the study: At 16 days and at one week before vaccination, samples were given by two convalescent patients.

Sequencing used immunoSEQ multiplex PCR; TCRdb keeps in-frame clones, though not all of them. The sample carries 20,000 to 25,000 clones, 74% recorded once. This clone appeared a few times. Its cognate antigen is unknown. Antigen-specific CD4+ T cells were expanded (with viral peptide pools) by the ViraFEST assay ahead of sequencing. The culture ran for 9 to 11 days, and then CD4+ T cells were isolated. The person had a PCR-confirmed SARS-CoV-2 infection during March to December 2020. A half-volume exchange with IL-2 medium occurred on days 3 and 7. Study findings and constraints: Convalescent post-vaccine spike-reactive clones were mostly newly vaccine-induced.

This CDR3 spans 13 amino acids. Between the trimmed V and J ends, which lost 5 bases and 2 bases, there was a span of 10 bases. The germline CDR1 and CDR2 sequences are SGDLS and YYNGEE. The chain carries TRBV9 and TRBJ1-2, with D possibly being TRBD1 (6 bases). The material was CD4+ T cells from PBMCs cultured with a peptide pool, obtained before COVID-19 vaccination. This sequence originates from a human donor who had a prior SARS-CoV-2 infection. This chain's CDR3 is CASRSDRNYGYTF. Written as DNA, the CDR3 is TGTGCCAGCAGATCGGACAGAAACTATGGCTACACCTTC.